This TCR beta chain was captured in a study of CD8 T cells in Susac syndrome. Random hexamers primed reverse transcription of about 0.5 to 1 ug RNA. TCRdb re-derived calls from the immunoSEQ multiplex PCR reads in MiXCR, one entry per CDR3 protein. This table has about 60,000 distinct CDR3 sequences, 94% appearing once. The CDR3 runs 14 residues. Germline CDR1 is MNHEY and CDR2 is SVGEGT. The V end lost 9 bases, the J end lost 1 base, and 16 bases lay between the germline ends. TCR beta sequences were obtained from blood CD8+ and CD4+ T cells. The study used treatment-naive patients who had stable or active relapsing-remitting disease as multiple sclerosis controls. In contrast to the negatively isolated CD8+ and CD4+ T cells, TEMRA cells were FACS-enriched.

The V gene is TRBV6-2 or TRBV6-3, the J gene TRBJ2-7, with TRBD1 as a possible D gene (5 bases). Specimen: CD8+ T cells from PBMCs. The clonotype originates from a human donor with multiple sclerosis. The DNA of the CDR3 is TGTGCCAGTGCACAGGACACCGCTTCCTACGAGCAGTACTTC. Protein: CASAQDTASYEQYF.